One T cell receptor beta chain is described in this entry. Its antigen is unidentified. The record originates from a study of T cells after yellow fever vaccination. Study-wide background: Preparation of fractions with low cell numbers was performed using SMART-Seq v4 Ultra Low Input.

TCRdb ran MiXCR on the 5' RACE reads and lists one entry per CDR3 protein. The sample has more than 450,000 distinct CDR3 sequences, 20% to 25% seen once. This CDR3 contains 15 residues. With 2 bases clipped from V and 3 bases from J, the junction kept 7 bases outside the gene matches. In germline, CDR1 is MNHEY, CDR2 SVGAGI. Whole-study findings and limits: A weaker but faster secondary response was observed, peaking on day 5 versus 15.

V and J are TRBV6-5 and TRBJ2-7, with 7 bases matching TRBD1. The receptor's source is a man younger than 30 who received the YFV17D yellow fever vaccine. The sample in question was PBMCs, obtained roughly 20 days after the first yellow fever vaccination. The CDR3 sequence: CASSYRQGAFYEQYF. In DNA, the CDR3 is TGTGCCAGCAGTTACCGACAGGGCGCTTTCTACGAGCAGTACTTC.